These 29 T cell receptor beta chains were sequenced from one sample in a study of radiotherapy plus CTLA-4 blockade in lung cancer. The protocol was immunoSEQ multiplex PCR, while the TCRdb copy is restricted to in-frame clones and leaves out a portion. The table lists around 80,000 clones, 84% of them singletons. The sequences come from peripheral blood, collected from a patient treated with radiotherapy plus ipilimumab. The receptors were gathered from a human donor with non-small cell lung cancer who had stable disease on radiotherapy plus ipilimumab.

This clone has only a few counts. The chain uses TRBV5-1 and TRBJ1-6; TRBD1 agrees at 8 bases. The CDR3 covers 14 residues. V dropped 2 bases and J dropped 7; count of bases not matched to a gene: 2. Germline V gene lookup returns CDR1 SGHRS and CDR2 YFSETQ. The CDR3 DNA sequence: TGCGCCAGCAGCTTCGGACAGGGAAATTCACCCCTCCACTTT. Translated: CASSFGQGNSPLHF.

The chain links TRBV27 to TRBJ1-6; no definite D call. Looked up from germline, CDR1 is MNHEY and CDR2 is SMNVEV (reference sequence). The CDR3 covers 15 residues. Trimming cost V 10 bases and J 0 bases, with 13 bases left between them. CDR3 residues: CATNSGSSYNSPLHF. The CDR3 DNA follows: TGTGCCACCAACTCAGGCAGCTCCTATAATTCACCCCTCCACTTT.

The V and J genes are TRBV28 and TRBJ2-1, with D tentatively TRBD2 (6 bases). The CDR3 covers 14 residues. Trimming shortened V by 7 bases and J by 6 bases, and 16 bases separated the two germline ends. Germline V gene sequence: CDR1 MDHEN, CDR2 SYDVKM. The CDR3: CASTPMDYLNEQFF. The CDR3 DNA is TGTGCCAGCACTCCCATGGACTACCTCAATGAGCAGTTCTTC.

This clone appeared once. V usage is TRBV15 and J usage is TRBJ2-1; 8 nucleotides match TRBD2. Per germline, CDR1 LNHNV and CDR2 YYDKDF (reference sequence). The CDR3 is 14 residues long. J lost 5 bases, V lost 8 bases, and 8 bases had no gene match. This CDR3 reads CATSRGTRHNEQFF. In DNA form, the CDR3 reads TGTGCCACCTCCCGAGGGACTAGACACAATGAGCAGTTCTTC.

V usage is TRBV21-1 and J usage is TRBJ1-1; the table's D gene call, TRBD1, was not cross checked with the DNA. TRBV21-1 is designated a pseudogene. This CDR3 spans 13 amino acids. The CDR3 reads CASSKGDIVPAFF. The CDR3 DNA sequence: TGTGCCAGCAGCAAGGGGGACATTGTCCCAGCTTTCTTT.

This clone was observed once. This sequence joins TRBV20-1 and TRBJ2-1; D gene unclear. Between the trimmed V and J ends, which lost 0 bases and 9 bases, there was a span of 6 bases. This CDR3 contains 11 residues. Germline CDR1 reads DFQATT; CDR2 reads SNEGSKA (reference sequence). CDR3 sequence reads: CSARDPGEQFF. The CDR3 DNA sequence: TGCAGTGCTAGAGATCCAGGTGAGCAGTTCTTC.

This clone showed up just a few times. The chain carries TRBV30 and TRBJ1-4; possible D gene TRBD1, 6 bases. Germline V gene lookup returns CDR1 GTSNPN and CDR2 SVGIG (reference sequence). There are 14 residues in the CDR3. V lost 5 bases, J lost 3 bases, and 13 bases lay in between. The CDR3 DNA is TGTGCCTGGGGCAAGCAGGGGCCTAATGAAAAACTGTTTTTT. Translated, it gives CAWGKQGPNEKLFF.

CDR3 residues: CASSPGAAYEQYF. In nucleotides, the CDR3 is TGTGCCAGCTCACCCGGGGCCGCCTACGAGCAGTACTTC. The chain couples TRBV18 to TRBJ2-7; D is tentatively TRBD1 or TRBD2 (5 bases each). Germline CDR1 and CDR2: KGHSH and LQKENI. The CDR3 extends over 13 amino acids. Deletions cut 3 bases from V and 2 bases from J, with 8 bases between.

The genes are TRBV5-6 and TRBJ2-7, with no clear D. Germline-derived CDR1 and CDR2 are SGHDT and YYEEEE. This CDR3 spans 13 amino acids. The V end lost 0 bases, the J end lost 2 bases, and 6 bases lay between the germline ends. The CDR3 loop reads CASSLDGTYEQYF. The CDR3, as DNA: TGTGCCAGCAGCTTGGATGGAACCTACGAGCAGTACTTC.

The chain carries TRBV7-3 and TRBJ2-5; 10 bases are shared with TRBD1. The CDR3 spans 15 residues. V lost 5 bases to trimming and J lost 5 bases; unmatched junction nucleotides: 8. CDR1 is SGHTA, CDR2 FQGTGA, per germline. The CDR3 is CASSPGQGVSETQYF. The CDR3 DNA sequence: TGTGCCAGCAGCCCAGGACAGGGGGTATCGGAGACCCAGTACTTC.

This chain links TRBV5-1 with TRBJ2-1; D is perhaps TRBD2 (6 bases). V lost 0 bases and J 4 bases, leaving 11 bases between the germline ends. The CDR3 length is 15 residues. Germline V CDR1 and CDR2: SGHRS, YFSETQ. This CDR3 is CASSLDGTAYNEQFF. CDR3 DNA: TGCGCCAGCAGCTTGGACGGGACTGCTTACAATGAGCAGTTCTTC.

To note about this clone: A much larger clone lies one base from this, so it may be a read error. V and J are TRBV28 and TRBJ1-2, with TRBD1 as a possible D gene (5 bases). This CDR3 is built from 11 residues. Between the trimmed V and J ends, which lost 8 bases and 2 bases, there was a span of 6 bases. Germline values: CDR1 MDHEN, CDR2 SYDVKM. CDR3 protein: CASQGNYGYTF. The CDR3 region has the DNA TGTGCCAGCCAGGGAAACTATGGCTACACCTTC.

The chain couples TRBV9 to TRBJ2-3, with D tentatively TRBD2 (6 bases). The CDR3 is made up of 15 amino acids. Per germline, CDR1 SGDLS and CDR2 YYNGEE. Between the trimmed V and J ends, which lost 2 bases and 1 base, there was a span of 11 bases. The DNA for the CDR3 is TGTGCCAGCAGCGTGGGGGGTGGCGGCACAGATACGCAGTATTTT. It specifies CASSVGGGGTDTQYF. The entire variable domain, with the rest obtained from reference TRBV9 and TRBJ2-3, is as follows: DSGVTQTPKHLITATGQRVTLRCSPRSGDLSVYWYQQSLDQGLQFLIQYYNGEERAKGNILERFSAQQFPDLHSELNLSSLELGDSALYFCASSVGGGGTDTQYFGPGTRLTVL.

The chain joins TRBV6-5 to TRBJ2-2, with 8 bases matching TRBD1. Trimming took 3 bases from V and 4 from J; bases not matched to a gene: 7. Germline V CDR1 and CDR2: MNHEY, SVGAGI. This CDR3 contains 16 residues. CDR3 nucleotide sequence: TGTGCCAGCAGTTATTCAGGGGGCAGGGGCACCGGGGAGCTGTTTTTT. It yields the protein CASSYSGGRGTGELFF.

The CDR3 is CASAKGLAGYNEQFF. The CDR3 DNA reads as TGTGCCAGCGCTAAGGGGCTAGCGGGGTACAATGAGCAGTTCTTC. This chain links TRBV6-6 with TRBJ2-1, with 9 positions matching TRBD2. The length of the CDR3 is 15 residues. J gave up 4 bases and V 8 bases, and 9 bases lay outside the gene matches. In germline, CDR1 is MNHNY, CDR2 SVGAGI (reference sequence).

The chain couples TRBV5-6 to TRBJ2-7; D assignment may be TRBD1 or TRBD2 (6 bases each). The CDR3 is 15 amino acids. The V gene lost 3 bases and the J gene lost 1 base, with 14 bases spanning the gap. CDR1 SGHDT and CDR2 YYEEEE come from the germline V gene. The CDR3 here is CASSWAGHTSYEQYF. The DNA for the CDR3 is TGTGCCAGCAGCTGGGCGGGACACACGTCCTACGAGCAGTACTTC.

The count of this clone is one. The chain couples TRBV28 to TRBJ1-5, with D unclear. From germline, CDR1 is MDHEN and CDR2 SYDVKM. This CDR3 region has 12 residues. V dropped 5 bases and J dropped 4 bases, with 6 bases sitting between them. In DNA form, the CDR3 reads TGTGCCAGCAGTCCCCAGAATCAGCCCCAGCATTTT. Its protein product is CASSPQNQPQHF.

J is TRBJ2-1 and V is TRBV19; weak D call: TRBD1 (6 bases). V lost 3 bases, J lost 0 bases, and 15 bases lay in between. The CDR3 runs to 17 residues. CDR1 is LNHDA, CDR2 SQIVND, per germline (reference sequence). CDR3 in DNA: TGTGCCAGTAGTATCGCCGGGACACCAAACTCCTACAATGAGCAGTTCTTC. Amino acid sequence: CASSIAGTPNSYNEQFF.

The genes are TRBV18 and TRBJ2-2, with D unresolved. CDR1 is KGHSH, CDR2 LQKENI, per germline. V lost 1 base, J lost 4 bases, and 7 bases lay in between. The CDR3 is 14 amino acids. The CDR3 loop reads CASSPLALTGELFF. CDR3 coding DNA: TGTGCCAGCTCACCACTAGCTCTCACCGGGGAGCTGTTTTTT. Looking up the rest from reference TRBV18 and TRBJ2-2 gives the full variable domain: NAGVMQNPRHLVRRRGQEARLRCSPMKGHSHVYWYRQLPEEGLKFMVYLQKENIIDESGMPKERFSAEFPKEGPSILRIQQVVRGDSAAYFCASSPLALTGELFFGEGSRLTVL.

The chain has TRBV6-6 and TRBJ2-6, with D hard to call. Germline lookup yields CDR1 MNHNY and CDR2 SVGAGI (reference sequence). V lost 2 bases and J 0 bases, leaving 5 bases between the germline ends. The CDR3 contains 15 residues. CDR3 residues: CASSYGDSGANVLTF. The CDR3 nucleotides read TGTGCCAGCAGTTACGGGGACTCTGGGGCCAACGTCCTGACTTTC.

DNA for the CDR3: TGTGCCTGCAGGGGGCGCAGCACCGGGGAGCTGTTTTTT. Translation gives CACRGRSTGELFF. This sequence joins TRBV30 and TRBJ2-2; 8 bases are a match to TRBD1. V shed 6 bases and J 4 bases; nucleotides not matched to a gene: 4. Germline V gene lookup returns CDR1 GTSNPN and CDR2 SVGIG (reference sequence). The CDR3 runs to 13 residues.

The gene calls are TRBV27 and TRBJ2-3; 11 bases map to TRBD1. The CDR3 is 18 residues long. Germline trimming cut 2 bases from V and 1 base from J; bases unmatched to any gene: 8. Germline values: CDR1 MNHEY, CDR2 SMNVEV (reference sequence). The CDR3 sequence is CASSLRRGQGAGTDTQYF. As DNA, the CDR3 is TGTGCCAGCAGTTTACGCCGTGGACAGGGGGCTGGCACAGATACGCAGTATTTT.

This clone was observed a few times. This chain uses TRBV2 with TRBJ1-5; no reliable D call. Looked up from germline, CDR1 is SNHLY and CDR2 is FYNNEI. CDR3 length: 13 residues. V lost 2 bases and J lost 9, with 11 bases in between. This chain's CDR3 is CASSENRSGPQHF. In nucleotides, the CDR3 is TGTGCCAGCAGTGAAAACAGATCCGGGCCCCAGCATTTT.

This clone came up a few times. The chain uses TRBV28 and TRBJ2-3; D is unresolved. V dropped 6 bases and J dropped 5 bases, with 15 bases sitting between them. Per germline, CDR1 MDHEN and CDR2 SYDVKM. The CDR3 is 14 residues long. This chain's CDR3 is CASSRSQRIDTQYF. Written as DNA, the CDR3 is TGTGCCAGCAGCCGCTCACAGAGAATAGATACGCAGTATTTT.

The CDR3 spells CAISTGQTQETQYF. The CDR3 DNA is TGTGCCATCAGTACCGGACAGACACAAGAGACCCAGTACTTC. V and J are TRBV10-3 and TRBJ2-5, with D maybe TRBD1 (6 bases). Germline assignment: CDR1 ENHRY and CDR2 SYGVKD. The CDR3 consists of 14 residues. The germline V and J ends were trimmed by 5 bases and 2 bases, with 12 bases remaining between them.

The genes are TRBV6-1 and TRBJ1-4; D gene uncertain. V was clipped by 10 bases and J by 0 bases, with 12 bases between them. The CDR3 is made up of 14 amino acids. The germline V gene encodes CDR1 MNHNS and CDR2 SASEGT. The CDR3 is CATGPRATNEKLFF. As DNA, the CDR3 is TGTGCCACCGGACCGAGAGCAACTAATGAAAAACTGTTTTTT.

The V call is TRBV30, the J call TRBJ1-2; the D is unclear. This CDR3 contains 10 residues. The germline V gene encodes CDR1 GTSNPN and CDR2 SVGIG (reference sequence). The CDR3 loop reads CATVNYGYTF. CDR3 DNA sequence: TGTGCAACAGTTAACTATGGCTACACCTTC.

The V and J genes are TRBV11-2 and TRBJ1-4; TRBD1 might be the D (6 bases). Trimming shortened V by 5 bases and J by 7 bases, and 17 bases separated the two germline ends. The CDR3 runs 15 residues. Germline V gene data show CDR1 as SGHAT and CDR2 as FQNNGV. CDR3 DNA: TGTGCCAGCAGCGCCGTCCGGGGGCAGGGTGAAAAACTGTTTTTT. It encodes CASSAVRGQGEKLFF.

The rearrangement joins TRBV5-1 to TRBJ2-7; TRBD1 agrees at 7 bases. Germline lookup yields CDR1 SGHRS and CDR2 YFSETQ. The length of the CDR3 is 14 residues. The junction had 4 bases not matched to a gene; V was cut back by 0 bases and J by 4 bases. The CDR3 sequence: CASSLEGQTYEQYF. The CDR3 bases are TGCGCCAGCAGCTTGGAGGGACAGACATACGAGCAGTACTTC.